This T cell receptor beta chain originates from a study of cytomegalovirus exposure and HLA in healthy donors. The overall study: There were about 85 million unique TCRs (from HLA-typed donors) in an early data release.

This clone was detected only once. Its antigen is currently unknown. Primers: 60 Vbeta forward and 13 Jbeta reverse. Assay: immunoSEQ multiplex PCR; the TCRdb copy retains only in-frame clones and omits some. The table records approximately 91,000 clones, roughly nine tenths of them present only once. Findings of the study overall: Sequencing likely generated an artifact that appeared as a cluster of highly shared sequence variants. Many donors carried some public TCRs, although rarity characterized most TCR sequences.

The CDR3 totals 15 residues. J lost 7 bases, V lost 4 bases, and 10 bases had no gene match. Looked up from germline, CDR1 is MGHRA and CDR2 is YSYEKL. The sequence was collected from a man aged 25-40 years in good health and CMV-seropositive. V is TRBV4-1 and J is TRBJ1-2, with 9 bases lining up with TRBD1. The sequenced sample consisted of PBMCs. The CDR3 nucleotides read TGCGCCAGCAGCCCTCGGGACAGGGATTCCCGTGGCTACACCTTC. The encoded protein is CASSPRDRDSRGYTF.